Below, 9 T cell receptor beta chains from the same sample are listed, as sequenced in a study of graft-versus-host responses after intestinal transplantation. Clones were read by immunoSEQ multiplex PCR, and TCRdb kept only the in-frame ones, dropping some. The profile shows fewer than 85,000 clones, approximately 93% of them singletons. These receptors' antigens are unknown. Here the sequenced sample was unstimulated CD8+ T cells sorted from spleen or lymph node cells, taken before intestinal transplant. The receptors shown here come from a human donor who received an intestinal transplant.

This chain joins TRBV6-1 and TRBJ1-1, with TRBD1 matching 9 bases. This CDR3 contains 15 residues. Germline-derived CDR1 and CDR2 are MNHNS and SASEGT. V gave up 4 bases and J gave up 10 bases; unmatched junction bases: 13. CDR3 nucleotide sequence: TGTGCCAGCAGTGGGTCCGGGACAGGGATGCCGACAGCTTTCTTT. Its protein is CASSGSGTGMPTAFF.

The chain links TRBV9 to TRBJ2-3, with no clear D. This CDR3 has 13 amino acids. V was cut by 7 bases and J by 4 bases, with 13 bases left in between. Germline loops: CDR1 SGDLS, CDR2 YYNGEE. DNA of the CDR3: TGTGCCAGCTCCCCGCCGATCTCAGATACGCAGTATTTT. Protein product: CASSPPISDTQYF. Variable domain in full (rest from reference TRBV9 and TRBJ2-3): DSGVTQTPKHLITATGQRVTLRCSPRSGDLSVYWYQQSLDQGLQFLIQYYNGEERAKGNILERFSAQQFPDLHSELNLSSLELGDSALYFCASSPPISDTQYFGPGTRLTVL.

CDR3 sequence: CASSLGASGKNEQYF. The CDR3 DNA sequence: TGTGCCAGCAGTTTGGGGGCTAGCGGGAAGAACGAGCAGTACTTC. The gene calls are TRBV27 and TRBJ2-7, with 9 bases matching TRBD2. Germline-derived CDR1 and CDR2 are MNHEY and SMNVEV (reference sequence). The CDR3 has 15 residues. V lost 3 bases, J lost 5 bases, and 8 bases stayed unmatched.

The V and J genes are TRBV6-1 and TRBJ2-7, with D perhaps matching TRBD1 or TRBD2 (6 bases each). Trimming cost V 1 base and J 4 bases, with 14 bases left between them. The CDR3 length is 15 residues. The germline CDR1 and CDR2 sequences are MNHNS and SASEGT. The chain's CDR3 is CASSEGDWDTYEQYF. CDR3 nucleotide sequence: TGTGCCAGCAGTGAAGGGGACTGGGACACTTACGAGCAGTACTTC.

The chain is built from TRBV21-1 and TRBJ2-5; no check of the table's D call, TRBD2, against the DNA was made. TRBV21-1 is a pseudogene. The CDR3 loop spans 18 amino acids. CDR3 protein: CASSETGRLAGSQETQYF. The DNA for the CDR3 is TGTGCCAGCAGCGAAACGGGGCGGCTAGCGGGGTCACAAGAGACCCAGTACTTC.

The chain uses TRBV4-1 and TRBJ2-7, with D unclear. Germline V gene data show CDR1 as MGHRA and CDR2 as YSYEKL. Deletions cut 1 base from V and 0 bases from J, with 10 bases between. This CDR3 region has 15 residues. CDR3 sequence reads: CASSQGQLLSYEQYF. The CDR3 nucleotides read TGCGCCAGCAGCCAAGGGCAGCTACTCTCCTACGAGCAGTACTTC.

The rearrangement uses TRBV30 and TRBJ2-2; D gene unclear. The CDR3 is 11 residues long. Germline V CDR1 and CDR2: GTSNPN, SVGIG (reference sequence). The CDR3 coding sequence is TGTGCGACGGACGACACCGGGGAGCTGTTTTTT. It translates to CATDDTGELFF.

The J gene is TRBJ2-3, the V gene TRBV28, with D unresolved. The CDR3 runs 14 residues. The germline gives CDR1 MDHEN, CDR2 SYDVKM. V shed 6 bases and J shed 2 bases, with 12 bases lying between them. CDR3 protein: CASSDPGHTDTQYF. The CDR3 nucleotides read TGTGCCAGCAGCGACCCGGGCCACACAGATACGCAGTATTTT.

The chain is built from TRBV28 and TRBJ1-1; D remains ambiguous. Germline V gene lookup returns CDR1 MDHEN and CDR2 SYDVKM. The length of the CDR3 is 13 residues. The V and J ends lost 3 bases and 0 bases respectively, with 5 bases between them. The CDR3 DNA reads TGTGCCAGCAGTTTCGGGCTGAACACTGAAGCTTTCTTT. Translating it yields CASSFGLNTEAFF.